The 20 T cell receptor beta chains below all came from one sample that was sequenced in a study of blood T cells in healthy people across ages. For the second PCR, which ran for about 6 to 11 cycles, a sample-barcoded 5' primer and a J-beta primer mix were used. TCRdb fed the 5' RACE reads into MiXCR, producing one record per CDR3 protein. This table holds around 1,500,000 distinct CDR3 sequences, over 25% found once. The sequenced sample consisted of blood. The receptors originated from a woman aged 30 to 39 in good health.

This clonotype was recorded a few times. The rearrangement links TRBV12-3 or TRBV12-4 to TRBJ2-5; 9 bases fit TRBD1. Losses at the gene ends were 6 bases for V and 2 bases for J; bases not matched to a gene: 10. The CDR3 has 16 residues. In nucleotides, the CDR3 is TGTGCCAGCAGCCGTACAGGGGGCGCAAGGCAAGAGACCCAGTACTTC. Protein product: CASSRTGGARQETQYF.

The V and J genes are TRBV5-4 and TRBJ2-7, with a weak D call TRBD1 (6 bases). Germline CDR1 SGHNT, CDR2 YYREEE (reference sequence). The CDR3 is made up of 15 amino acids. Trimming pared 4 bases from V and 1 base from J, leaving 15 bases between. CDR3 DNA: TGTGCCAGCAGCCCGACTCCTGGACAGTCCTACGAGCAGTACTTC. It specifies CASSPTPGQSYEQYF.

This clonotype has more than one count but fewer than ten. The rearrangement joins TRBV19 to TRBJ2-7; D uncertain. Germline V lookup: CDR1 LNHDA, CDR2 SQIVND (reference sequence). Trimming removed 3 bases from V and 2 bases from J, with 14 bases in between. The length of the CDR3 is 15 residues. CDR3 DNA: TGTGCCAGTAGTATTGCAAGGAGAAGGCCCTACGAGCAGTACTTC. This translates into CASSIARRRPYEQYF.

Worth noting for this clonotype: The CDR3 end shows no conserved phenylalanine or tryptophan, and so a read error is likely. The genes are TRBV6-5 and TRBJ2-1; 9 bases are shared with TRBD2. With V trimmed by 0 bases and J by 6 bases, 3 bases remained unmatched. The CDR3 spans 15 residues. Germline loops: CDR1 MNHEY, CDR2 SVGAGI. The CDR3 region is CASSYSSGSGNEQFC. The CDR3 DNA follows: TGTGCCAGCAGTTACTCTAGCGGGAGCGGCAATGAGCAGTTCTGC.

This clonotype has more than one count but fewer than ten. The CDR3: CAWMSVVADTQYF. CDR3 coding DNA: TGTGCCTGGATGAGCGTGGTGGCAGATACGCAGTATTTT. The chain has TRBV30 and TRBJ2-3; D uncertain. Deletions cut 4 bases from V and 4 bases from J, with 12 bases between. Germline V gene sequence: CDR1 GTSNPN, CDR2 SVGIG (reference sequence). The CDR3 is made up of 13 amino acids. The full variable domain, with the rest looked up from reference TRBV30 and TRBJ2-3, is SQTIHQWPATLVQPVGSPLSLECTVEGTSNPNLYWYRQAAGRGLQLLFYSVGIGQISSEVPQNLSASRPQDRQFILSSKKLLLSDSGFYLCAWMSVVADTQYFGPGTRLTVL.

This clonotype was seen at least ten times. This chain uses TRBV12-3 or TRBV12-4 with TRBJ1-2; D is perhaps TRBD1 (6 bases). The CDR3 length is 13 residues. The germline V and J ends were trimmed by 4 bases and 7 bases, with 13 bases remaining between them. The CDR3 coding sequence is TGTGCCAGCAGTTCGTCGGACAGAGGTGGCTACACCTTC. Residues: CASSSSDRGGYTF.

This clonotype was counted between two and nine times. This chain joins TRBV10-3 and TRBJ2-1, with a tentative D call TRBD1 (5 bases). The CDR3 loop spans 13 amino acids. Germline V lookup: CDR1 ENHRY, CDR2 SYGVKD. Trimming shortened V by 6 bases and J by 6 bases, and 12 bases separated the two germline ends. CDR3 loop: CAIRELGANEQFF. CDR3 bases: TGTGCCATCAGGGAACTTGGGGCCAATGAGCAGTTCTTC.

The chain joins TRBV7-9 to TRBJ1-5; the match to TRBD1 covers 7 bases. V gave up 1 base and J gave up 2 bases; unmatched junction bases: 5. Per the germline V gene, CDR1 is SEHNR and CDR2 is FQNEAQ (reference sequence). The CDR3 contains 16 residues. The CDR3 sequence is CASSLEGAGRNQPQHF. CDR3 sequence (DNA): TGTGCCAGCAGCTTAGAGGGGGCTGGGCGCAATCAGCCCCAGCATTTT.

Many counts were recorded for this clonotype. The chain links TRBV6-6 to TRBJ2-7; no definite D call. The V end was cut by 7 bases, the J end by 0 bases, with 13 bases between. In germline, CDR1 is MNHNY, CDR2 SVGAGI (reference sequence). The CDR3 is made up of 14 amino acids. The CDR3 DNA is TGTGCCAGCAAGCCACAGTCGAGCTCCTACGAGCAGTACTTC. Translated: CASKPQSSSYEQYF.

The chain's CDR3 is CASSGTGTTGELFF. CDR3 bases: TGCGCCAGCAGCGGTACAGGGACCACCGGGGAGCTGTTTTTT. The rearrangement uses TRBV10-2 and TRBJ2-2; tentative D call: TRBD1 (6 bases). The ends were cut back, 6 bases at V and 4 bases at J, with 12 bases in the middle. Germline values: CDR1 WSHSY, CDR2 SAAADI. The CDR3 length is 14 residues.

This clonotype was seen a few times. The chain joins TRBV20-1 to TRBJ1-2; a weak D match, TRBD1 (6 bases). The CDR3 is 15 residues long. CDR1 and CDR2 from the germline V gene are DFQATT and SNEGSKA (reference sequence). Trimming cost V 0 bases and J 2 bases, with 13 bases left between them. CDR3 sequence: CSARDSGTHNYGYTF. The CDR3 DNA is TGCAGTGCTAGAGATTCCGGGACACACAACTATGGCTACACCTTC.

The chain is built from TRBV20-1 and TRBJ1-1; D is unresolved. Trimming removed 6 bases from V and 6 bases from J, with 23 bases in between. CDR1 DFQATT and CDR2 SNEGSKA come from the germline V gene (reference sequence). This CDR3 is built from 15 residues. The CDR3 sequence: CSARTISFGLAEAFF. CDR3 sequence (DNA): TGCAGTGCCCGCACCATTTCTTTCGGGTTGGCTGAAGCTTTCTTT.

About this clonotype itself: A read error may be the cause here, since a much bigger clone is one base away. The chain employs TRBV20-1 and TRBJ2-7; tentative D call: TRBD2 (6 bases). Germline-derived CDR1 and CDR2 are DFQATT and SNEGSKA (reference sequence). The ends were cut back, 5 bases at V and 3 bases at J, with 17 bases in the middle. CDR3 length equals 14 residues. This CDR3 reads CSARRPGRDYEQYF. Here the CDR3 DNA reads TGCAGTGCTCGTCGTCCCGGGAGAGACTACGAGCAGTACTTC.

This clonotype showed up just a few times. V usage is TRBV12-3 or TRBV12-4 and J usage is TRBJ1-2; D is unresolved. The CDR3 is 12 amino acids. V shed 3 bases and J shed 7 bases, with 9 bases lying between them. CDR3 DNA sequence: TGTGCCAGCAGTTTTTTTCGAGGTGGCTACACCTTC. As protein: CASSFFRGGYTF.

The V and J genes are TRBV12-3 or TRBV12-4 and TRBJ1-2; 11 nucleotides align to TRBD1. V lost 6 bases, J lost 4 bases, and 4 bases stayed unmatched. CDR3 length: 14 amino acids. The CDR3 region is CASSGQGAAYGYTF. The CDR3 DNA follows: TGTGCCAGCAGCGGACAGGGGGCTGCCTATGGCTACACCTTC.

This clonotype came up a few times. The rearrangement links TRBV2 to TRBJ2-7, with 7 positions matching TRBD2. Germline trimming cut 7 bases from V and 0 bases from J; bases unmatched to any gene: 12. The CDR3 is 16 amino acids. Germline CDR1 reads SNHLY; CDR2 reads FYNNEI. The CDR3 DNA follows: TGTGCCAGCAAGGGAGGGACCCTAGCGCCCTCCTACGAGCAGTACTTC. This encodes CASKGGTLAPSYEQYF.

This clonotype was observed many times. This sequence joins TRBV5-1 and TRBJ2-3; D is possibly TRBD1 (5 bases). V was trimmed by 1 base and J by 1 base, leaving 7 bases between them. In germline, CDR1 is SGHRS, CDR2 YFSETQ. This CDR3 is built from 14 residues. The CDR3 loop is CASSLSTGTDTQYF. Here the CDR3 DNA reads TGCGCCAGCAGCTTGTCGACAGGCACAGATACGCAGTATTTT.

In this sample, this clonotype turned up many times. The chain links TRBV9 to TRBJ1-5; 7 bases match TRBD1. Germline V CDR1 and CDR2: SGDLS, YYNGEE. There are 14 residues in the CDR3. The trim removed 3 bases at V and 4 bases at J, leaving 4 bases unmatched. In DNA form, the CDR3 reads TGTGCCAGCAGCGCCACAGGGGTAAATCAGCCCCAGCATTTT. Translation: CASSATGVNQPQHF.

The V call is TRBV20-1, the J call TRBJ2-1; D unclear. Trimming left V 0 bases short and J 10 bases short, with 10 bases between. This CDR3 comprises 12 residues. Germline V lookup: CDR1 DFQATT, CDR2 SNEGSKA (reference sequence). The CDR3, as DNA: TGCAGTGCTAGAGATTCAGTTTGCGAGCAGTTCTTC. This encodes CSARDSVCEQFF.

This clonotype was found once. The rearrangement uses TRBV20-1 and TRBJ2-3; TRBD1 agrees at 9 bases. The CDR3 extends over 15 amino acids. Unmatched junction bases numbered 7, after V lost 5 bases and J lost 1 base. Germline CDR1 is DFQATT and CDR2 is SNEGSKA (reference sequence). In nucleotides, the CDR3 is TGCAGTGCTCGACAATACAGGGGGCGCACAGATACGCAGTATTTT. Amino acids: CSARQYRGRTDTQYF.